These 9 T cell receptor beta chains were sequenced from one sample in a study of a mutant IDH1 vaccine in newly diagnosed glioma. Time point given: baseline, week 1 (first vaccination visit). The sample's treatment: pre-vaccination baseline after standard-of-care therapy. Libraries were prepared by immunoSEQ multiplex PCR; TCRdb keeps only in-frame clonotypes and omits some of them. The sample has tens of thousands of clones, 83% seen once. The specimen comprised PBMCs, sampled from a glioma patient treated with radiotherapy, temozolomide or both. These receptors all come from a woman in her 50s with glioma.

The chain combines TRBV7-8 with TRBJ1-6; weak D call: TRBD1 (5 bases). The germline CDR1 and CDR2 sequences are SGHVS and FQNEAQ. The CDR3 spans 14 residues. With 1 base removed from V and 4 bases from J, the gap between germline ends came to 5 bases. CDR3 loop: CASSLEGYNSPLHF. The CDR3 DNA sequence: TGTGCCAGCAGCTTAGAGGGGTATAATTCACCCCTCCACTTT.

V and J are TRBV5-1 and TRBJ2-1, with a weak D call TRBD2 (7 bases). CDR3 size: 13 residues. In germline, CDR1 is SGHRS, CDR2 YFSETQ. V shed 6 bases and J shed 8 bases, with 15 bases lying between them. The CDR3, as DNA: TGCGCCAGCAAACAAAACGGGGGGCATGAGCAGTTCTTC. It specifies CASKQNGGHEQFF.

V and J are TRBV4-2 and TRBJ1-2; 10 bases line up with TRBD1. The trim removed 4 bases at V and 6 bases at J, leaving 2 bases unmatched. The CDR3 covers 13 residues. Germline loops: CDR1 LGHNA, CDR2 YNFKEQ. The CDR3 DNA follows: TGTGCCAGCAGCCCAGGGACAGGGGATGGCTACACCTTC. This sequence encodes CASSPGTGDGYTF.

J is TRBJ1-2 and V is TRBV21-1. TRBV21-1 is a documented pseudogene. The CDR3 consists of 14 residues. CDR3 coding DNA: TGTGCCAGCAGCGAATACCGGGTCCTCCGGGGCTACACCTTC. It specifies CASSEYRVLRGYTF.

This chain links TRBV29-1 with TRBJ1-1, with 7 bases that match TRBD1. V trimming: 4 bases; J trimming: 5 bases; junction bases outside the gene matches: 4. The CDR3 consists of 12 residues. CDR1 and CDR2 (germline): SQVTM, ANQGSEA. The CDR3 DNA follows: TGCAGCGTTGGGGGGACAGAAACTGAAGCTTTCTTT. Its protein is CSVGGTETEAFF.

This sequence joins TRBV7-2 and TRBJ2-7; 7 bases agree with TRBD2. Germline V gene sequence: CDR1 SGHTA, CDR2 FQGNSA. V lost 5 bases to trimming and J lost 4 bases; unmatched junction nucleotides: 11. The CDR3 spans 15 residues. Written as DNA, the CDR3 is TGTGCCAGCAGCGGTGGCGGATGGGGGGGATACGAGCAGTACTTC. This encodes CASSGGGWGGYEQYF.

The genes are TRBV5-6 and TRBJ1-2; TRBD1 matches 7 bases. J gave up 6 bases and V 2 bases, and 7 bases lay outside the gene matches. The CDR3 length is 14 residues. Germline V gene data show CDR1 as SGHDT and CDR2 as YYEEEE. The CDR3 sequence is CASSFRQGVHGYTF. In DNA form, the CDR3 reads TGTGCCAGCAGCTTCAGGCAGGGGGTCCATGGCTACACCTTC.

V is TRBV30 and J is TRBJ2-3; a weak D match, TRBD1 (5 bases). The germline V and J ends were trimmed by 4 bases and 2 bases, with 16 bases remaining between them. The CDR3 has 15 residues. Germline V gene sequence: CDR1 GTSNPN, CDR2 SVGIG (reference sequence). The chain's CDR3 is CAWITKGLHTDTQYF. CDR3 nucleotides: TGTGCCTGGATTACCAAGGGGCTCCACACAGATACGCAGTATTTT.

The chain has TRBV4-3 and TRBJ1-2; D possibly corresponds to TRBD1 (5 bases). Between the trimmed V and J ends, which lost 0 bases and 4 bases, there was a span of 9 bases. Germline CDR1 reads LGHNA; CDR2 reads YSLEER. The CDR3 consists of 14 residues. The CDR3: CASSQEYRFYGYTF. As DNA, the CDR3 is TGCGCCAGCAGCCAAGAATACAGGTTCTATGGCTACACCTTC.